This is a list of T cell receptor beta chains from one sample in a study of graft-versus-host responses after intestinal transplantation. The table came from immunoSEQ multiplex PCR; TCRdb's copy has only in-frame clones and leaves some out. The sample holds about 19,000 clones, around 33% seen once. Sample: alloreactive CD4+ T cells from a mixed lymphocyte reaction culture, taken before transplantation. The source is a human patient who was an organ donor for intestinal transplantation. CDR3s include the opening cysteine and the closing phenylalanine or tryptophan. Fields, in order: J gene, clone size, V gene, D gene, CDR3 DNA, CDR3 protein. The D gene is left open where the match is weak. Size is stated for part of the rows, as once, few or many counts, or as a class when the clone is expanded.

>TRBJ2-1|few|TRBV6-6|NA
TGTGCCAGCAGTTACCCCATAGATAATGAGCAGTTCTTC
CASSYPIDNEQFF
>TRBJ2-7|medium-sized|TRBV6-6|NA
TGTGCCAGCAGTTACTTAACTAGCTACGAGCAGTACTTC
CASSYLTSYEQYF
>TRBJ1-3|few|TRBV28|NA
TGTGCCAGCAGTTTCGGGGGCCTGGCTGGAAACACCATATATTTT
CASSFGGLAGNTIYF
>TRBJ2-2|few|TRBV5-1|NA
TGCGCCAGCAGCTTGGGGCCTGTCTCGGGGACCGGGGAGCTGTTTTTT
CASSLGPVSGTGELFF
>TRBJ1-3|NA|TRBV10-3|NA
TGTGCCATCAGTAACAACCTCAGGGGATCTGGAAACACCATATATTTT
CAISNNLRGSGNTIYF
>TRBJ2-2|few|TRBV5-1|TRBD2
TGCGCCAGCAGCTTGTTTCCCCGACGACTAGCGGACACCGGGGAGCTGTTTTTT
CASSLFPRRLADTGELFF
>TRBJ2-7|NA|TRBV7-2|NA
TGTGCCAGCAGCTTTACTGCCTTTCCCCCCTCCGAGCAGTACTTC
CASSFTAFPPSEQYF
>TRBJ2-2|NA|TRBV5-1|NA
TGCGCCAGCAGCATCCAGCCGATTAACACCGGGGAGCTGTTTTTT
CASSIQPINTGELFF
>TRBJ2-4|medium-sized|TRBV7-2|TRBD2
TGTGCCAGCAGCCCGACTAGCGGGATTCTGAACATTCAGTACTTC
CASSPTSGILNIQYF
>TRBJ2-2|NA|TRBV5-4|NA
TGTGCCAGCAGCTTGACAGGGGAGGTGACCGGGGAGCTGTTTTTT
CASSLTGEVTGELFF
>TRBJ2-5|few|TRBV4-2|NA
TGTGCCAGCAGCCTGAGGGGCCAAGAGACCCAGTACTTC
CASSLRGQETQYF
>TRBJ2-5|NA|TRBV13|NA
TGTGCCAGCAGCTTAGCGGCGGAGACCCAGTACTTC
CASSLAAETQYF
>TRBJ1-3|few|TRBV28|TRBD1
TGTGCCAGCAGACCGACAGGGATCACCAGCTCTGGAAACACCATATATTTT
CASRPTGITSSGNTIYF
>TRBJ2-7|NA|TRBV5-8|TRBD1
TGTGCCAGCAGCTTAGCTACGACAGGGGTATACGAGCAGTACTTC
CASSLATTGVYEQYF
>TRBJ2-3|NA|TRBV5-1|NA
TGCGCCAGCAGCTTAACCGGGACGTACACAGATACGCAGTATTTT
CASSLTGTYTDTQYF
>TRBJ2-4|few|TRBV5-1|TRBD1
TGCGCCAGCAGCCTGCAACAGGGGGACATTCAGTACTTC
CASSLQQGDIQYF
>TRBJ2-3|once|TRBV7-3|TRBD2
TGTGCCAGCAGCTTGACTAGCGGGATGGATACGCAGTATTTT
CASSLTSGMDTQYF
>TRBJ2-1|few|TRBV5-4|NA
TGTGCCAGCAGCTTGGTTCAGATGGGTGAGCAGTTCTTC
CASSLVQMGEQFF
>TRBJ2-1|NA|TRBV30|TRBD1
TGTGCCTGGAGTGTTGGGGACAGCACCTACAATGAGCAGTTCTTC
CAWSVGDSTYNEQFF
>TRBJ1-2|few|TRBV7-2|NA
TGTGCCAGCAGCCCGGACAGATACTATGGCTACACCTTC
CASSPDRYYGYTF
>TRBJ2-1|NA|TRBV6-5|TRBD2
TGTGCCGCCGGGAGGGAGGGCAACAATGAGCAGTTCTTC
CAAGREGNNEQFF
>TRBJ2-1|NA|TRBV19|NA
TGTGCCAGTAGAGTCAGCGGAGGCTCCTACAATGAGCAGTTCTTC
CASRVSGGSYNEQFF
>TRBJ1-2|few|TRBV28|TRBD1
TGTGCCAGCAGTACCCCCGACAGGGTAAATGGCTACACCTTC
CASSTPDRVNGYTF
>TRBJ1-2|NA|TRBV10-3|TRBD1
TGTGCCATCAGTGAGAGGGACAGGGAGTCCTATGGCTACACCTTC
CAISERDRESYGYTF
>TRBJ2-3|NA|TRBV5-1|NA
TGCGCCAGCAGCTTGGGGGCGGTGTCTGTAGATACGCAGTATTTT
CASSLGAVSVDTQYF
>TRBJ1-2|NA|TRBV10-1|TRBD1
TGCGCCAGCAGTGAAGCGATAACATCCACAGGGGACCTAGATGGCTACACCTTC
CASSEAITSTGDLDGYTF
>TRBJ1-1|NA|TRBV6-1|NA
TGTGCCAGCAGTGAAGCAGGGTTAAAGAACACTGAAGCTTTCTTT
CASSEAGLKNTEAFF
>TRBJ1-5|medium-sized|TRBV19|NA
TGTGCCAGTAGTATGACTAATCAGCCCCAGCATTTT
CASSMTNQPQHF
>TRBJ1-2|few|TRBV6-5|NA
TGTGCCAGCAGTTACACAGATACGACACCTACCTTC
CASSYTDTTPTF
>TRBJ2-7|NA|TRBV6-6|NA
TGTGCCAGCAGTCGACACGGACAGGGAGGGGCCTACGAGCAGTACTTC
CASSRHGQGGAYEQYF
>TRBJ2-7|NA|TRBV5-1|NA
TGCGCCAGCAGCTTGGCCCAGGGTTACGAGCAGTACTTC
CASSLAQGYEQYF
>TRBJ2-2|NA|TRBV18|TRBD2
TGTGCCAGCTCACAAACGCGGCACAGCGGGGGAACCGGGGAGCTGTTTTTT
CASSQTRHSGGTGELFF
>TRBJ1-4|few|TRBV6-6|TRBD1
TGTGCCAGCAGAACGGGACAGGTCCAGGAAAAACTGTTTTTT
CASRTGQVQEKLFF
>TRBJ2-7|NA|TRBV6-1|NA
TGTGCCAGCAGATCAGGACAGCCCTACGAGCAGTACTTC
CASRSGQPYEQYF
>TRBJ2-7|few|TRBV27|NA
TGTGCCAGCAGTTTCTCCGGATTCTCCTACGAGCAGTACTTC
CASSFSGFSYEQYF